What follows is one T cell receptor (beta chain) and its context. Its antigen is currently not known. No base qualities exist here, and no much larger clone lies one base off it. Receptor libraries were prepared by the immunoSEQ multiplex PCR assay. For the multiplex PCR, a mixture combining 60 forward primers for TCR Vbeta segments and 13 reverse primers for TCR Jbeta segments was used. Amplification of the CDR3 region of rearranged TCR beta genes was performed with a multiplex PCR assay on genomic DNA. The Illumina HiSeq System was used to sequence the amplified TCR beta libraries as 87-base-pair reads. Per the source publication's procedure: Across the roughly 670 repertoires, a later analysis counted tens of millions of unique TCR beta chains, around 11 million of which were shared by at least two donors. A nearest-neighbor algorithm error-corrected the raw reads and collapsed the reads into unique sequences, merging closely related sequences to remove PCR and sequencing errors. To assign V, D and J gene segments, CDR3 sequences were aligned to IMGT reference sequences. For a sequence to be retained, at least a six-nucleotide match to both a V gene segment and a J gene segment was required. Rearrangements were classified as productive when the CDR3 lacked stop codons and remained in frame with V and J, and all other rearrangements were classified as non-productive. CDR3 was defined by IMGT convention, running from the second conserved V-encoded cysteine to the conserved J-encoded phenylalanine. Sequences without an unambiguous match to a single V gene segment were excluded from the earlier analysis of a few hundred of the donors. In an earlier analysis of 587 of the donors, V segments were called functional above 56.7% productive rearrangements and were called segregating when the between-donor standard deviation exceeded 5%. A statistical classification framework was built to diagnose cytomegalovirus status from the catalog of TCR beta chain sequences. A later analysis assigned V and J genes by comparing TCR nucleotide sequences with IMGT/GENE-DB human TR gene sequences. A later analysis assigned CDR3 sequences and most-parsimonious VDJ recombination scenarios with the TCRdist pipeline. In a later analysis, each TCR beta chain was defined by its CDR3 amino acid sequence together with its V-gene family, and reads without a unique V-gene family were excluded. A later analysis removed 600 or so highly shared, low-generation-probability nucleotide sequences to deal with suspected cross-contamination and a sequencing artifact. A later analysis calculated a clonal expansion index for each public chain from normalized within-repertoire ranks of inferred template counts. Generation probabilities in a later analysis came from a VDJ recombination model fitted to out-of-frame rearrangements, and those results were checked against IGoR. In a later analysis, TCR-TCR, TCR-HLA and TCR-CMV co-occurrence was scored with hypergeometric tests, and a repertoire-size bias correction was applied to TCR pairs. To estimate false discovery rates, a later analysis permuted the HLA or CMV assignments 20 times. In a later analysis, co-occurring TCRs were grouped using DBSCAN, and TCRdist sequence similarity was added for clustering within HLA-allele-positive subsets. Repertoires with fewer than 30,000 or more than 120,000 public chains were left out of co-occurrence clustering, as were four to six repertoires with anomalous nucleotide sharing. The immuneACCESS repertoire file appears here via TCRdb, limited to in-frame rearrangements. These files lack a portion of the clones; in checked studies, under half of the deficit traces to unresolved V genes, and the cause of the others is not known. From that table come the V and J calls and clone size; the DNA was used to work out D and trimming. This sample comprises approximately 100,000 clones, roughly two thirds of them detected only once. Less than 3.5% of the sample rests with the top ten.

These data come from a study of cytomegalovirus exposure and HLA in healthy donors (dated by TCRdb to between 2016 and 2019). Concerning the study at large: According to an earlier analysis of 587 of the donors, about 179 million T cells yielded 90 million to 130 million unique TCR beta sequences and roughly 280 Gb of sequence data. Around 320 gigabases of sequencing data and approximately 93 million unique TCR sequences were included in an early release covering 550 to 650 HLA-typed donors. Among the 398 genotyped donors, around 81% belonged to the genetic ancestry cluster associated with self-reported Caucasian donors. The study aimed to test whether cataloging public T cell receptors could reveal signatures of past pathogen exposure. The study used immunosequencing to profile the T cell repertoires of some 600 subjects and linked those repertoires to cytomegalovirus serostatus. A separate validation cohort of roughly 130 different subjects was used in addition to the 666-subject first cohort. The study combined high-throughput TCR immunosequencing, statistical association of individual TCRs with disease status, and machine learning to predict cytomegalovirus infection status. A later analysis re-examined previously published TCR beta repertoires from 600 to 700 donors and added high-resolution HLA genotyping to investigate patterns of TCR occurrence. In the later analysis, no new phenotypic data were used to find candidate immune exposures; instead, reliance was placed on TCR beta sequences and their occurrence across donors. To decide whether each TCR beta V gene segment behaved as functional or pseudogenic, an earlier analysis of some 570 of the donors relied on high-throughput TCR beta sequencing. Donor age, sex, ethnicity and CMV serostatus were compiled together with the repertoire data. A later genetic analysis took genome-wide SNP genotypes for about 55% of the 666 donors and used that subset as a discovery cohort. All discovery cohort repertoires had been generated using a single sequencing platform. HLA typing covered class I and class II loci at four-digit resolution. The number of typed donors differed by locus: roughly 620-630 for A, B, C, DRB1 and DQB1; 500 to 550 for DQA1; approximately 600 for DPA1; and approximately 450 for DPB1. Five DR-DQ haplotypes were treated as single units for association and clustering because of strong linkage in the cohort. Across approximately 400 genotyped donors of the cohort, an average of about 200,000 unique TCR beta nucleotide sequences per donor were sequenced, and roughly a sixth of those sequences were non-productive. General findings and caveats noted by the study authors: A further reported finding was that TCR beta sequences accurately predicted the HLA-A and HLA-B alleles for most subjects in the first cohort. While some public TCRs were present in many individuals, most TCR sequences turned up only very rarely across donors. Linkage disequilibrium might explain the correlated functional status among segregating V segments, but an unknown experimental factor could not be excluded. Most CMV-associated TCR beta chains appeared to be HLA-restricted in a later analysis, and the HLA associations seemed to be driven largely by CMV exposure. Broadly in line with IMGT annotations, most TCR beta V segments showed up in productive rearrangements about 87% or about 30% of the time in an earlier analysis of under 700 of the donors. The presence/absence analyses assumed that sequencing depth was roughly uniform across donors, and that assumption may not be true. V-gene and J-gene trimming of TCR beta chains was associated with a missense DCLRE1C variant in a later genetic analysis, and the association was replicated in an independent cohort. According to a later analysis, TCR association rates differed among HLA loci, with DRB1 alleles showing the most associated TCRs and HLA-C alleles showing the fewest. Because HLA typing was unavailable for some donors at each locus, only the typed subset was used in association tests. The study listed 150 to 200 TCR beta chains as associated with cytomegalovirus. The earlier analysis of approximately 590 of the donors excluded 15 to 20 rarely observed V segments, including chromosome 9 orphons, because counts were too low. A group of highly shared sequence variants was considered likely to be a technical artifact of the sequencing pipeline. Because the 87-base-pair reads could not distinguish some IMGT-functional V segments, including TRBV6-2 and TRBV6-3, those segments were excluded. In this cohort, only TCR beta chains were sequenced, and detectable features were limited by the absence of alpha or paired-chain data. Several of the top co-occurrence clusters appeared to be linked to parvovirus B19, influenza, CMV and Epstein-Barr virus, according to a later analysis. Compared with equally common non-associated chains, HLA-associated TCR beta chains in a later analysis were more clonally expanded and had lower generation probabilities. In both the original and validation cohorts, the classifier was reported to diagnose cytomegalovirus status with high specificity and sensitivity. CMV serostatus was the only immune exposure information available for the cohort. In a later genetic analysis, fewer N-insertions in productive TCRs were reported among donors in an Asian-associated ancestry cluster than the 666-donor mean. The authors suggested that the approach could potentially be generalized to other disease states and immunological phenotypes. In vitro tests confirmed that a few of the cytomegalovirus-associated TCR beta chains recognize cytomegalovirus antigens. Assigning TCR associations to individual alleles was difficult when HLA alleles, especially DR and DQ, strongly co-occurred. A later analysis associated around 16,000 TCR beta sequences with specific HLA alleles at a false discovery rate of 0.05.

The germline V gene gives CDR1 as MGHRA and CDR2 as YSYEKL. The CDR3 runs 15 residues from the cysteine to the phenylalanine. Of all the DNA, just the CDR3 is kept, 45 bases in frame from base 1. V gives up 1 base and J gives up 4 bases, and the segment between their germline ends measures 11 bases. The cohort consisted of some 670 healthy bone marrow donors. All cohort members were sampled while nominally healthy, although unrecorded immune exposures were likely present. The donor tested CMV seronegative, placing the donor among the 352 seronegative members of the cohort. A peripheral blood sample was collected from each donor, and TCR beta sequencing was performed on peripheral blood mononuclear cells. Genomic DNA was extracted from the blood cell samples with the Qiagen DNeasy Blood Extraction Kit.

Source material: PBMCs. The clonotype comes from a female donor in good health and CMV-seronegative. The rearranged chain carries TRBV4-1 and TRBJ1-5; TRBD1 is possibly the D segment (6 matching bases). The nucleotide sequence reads TGCGCCAGCAGCCAAGCCGGGGGGCCGAATCAGCCCCAGCATTTT. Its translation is CASSQAGGPNQPQHF.